This T cell receptor beta chain was captured by sequencing in a study of T cells after yellow fever vaccination. About the research overall: Each low-cell-number fraction was prepared by means of SMART-Seq v4 Ultra Low Input. Study outcomes and limitations: A weaker secondary response peaked on day 5, the primary on day 15. Most primary-vaccination clones reappeared after the booster (approximately 95% CD4, about 90% CD8).

CDR1 is SGHDT and CDR2 is YYEEEE in the germline V gene. Trimming removed 1 base from V and 5 bases from J, with 10 bases in between. The CDR3 extends over 14 amino acids. This clonotype occurred a few times. The antigen is unknown. TCR cDNA was made by 5'RACE template switching, adding a universal primer site and UMIs. In TCRdb, the 5' RACE reads were re-called with MiXCR into one record per CDR3 protein. The sample includes 300,000 to 350,000 distinct CDR3 sequences, roughly 8.3% of them seen just once. The receptor was derived from a man aged 18-30 years who received the YFV17D yellow fever vaccine. The source was PBMCs, collected around 45 days after the first yellow fever vaccination. The chain recombines TRBV5-6 with TRBJ1-5; unclear D gene. The CDR3 loop is CASSLLFGDQPQHF. The CDR3 nucleotides read TGTGCCAGCAGCTTGCTTTTCGGGGATCAGCCCCAGCATTTT.